This TCR beta chain was sequenced during a study of T cells in Graves' hyperthyroidism and ophthalmopathy. The CDR3 is 12 residues long. V shed 8 bases and J shed 6 bases, with 14 bases lying between them. Graves' hyperthyroidism is called stable when ophthalmopathy does not progress within 18 months. TCR beta CDR3 regions were amplified from RNA. The primer set for the first-round RT-PCR of the TCR CDR3 was HTBI. MiXCR, applied by TCRdb to the multiplex PCR reads, yields one record per CDR3 protein. The sample holds some 740,000 distinct CDR3 sequences, 12% to 15% seen once. This clonotype was picked up many times.

Sequenced material: blood. The chain couples TRBV12-3 or TRBV12-4 to TRBJ2-7; D is perhaps TRBD1 (6 bases). This sequence was found in a woman between 18 and 29 years old with Graves' hyperthyroidism. CDR3 bases: TGTGCCAGCGGCGGAGTGGACAGCGAGCAGTACTTC. As protein: CASGGVDSEQYF.